These 12 T cell receptor beta chains came from one sample sequenced in a study of ipilimumab plus nivolumab after autologous stem cell transplantation. Assay used: immunoSEQ multiplex PCR; TCRdb lists only in-frame clones, some missing. The data contain approximately 40,000 clones, more than 85% of them singletons. Sequenced material: PBMCs, taken in a trial of ipilimumab plus nivolumab as post-transplant consolidation. These receptors were taken from a male donor with multiple myeloma.

The V gene is TRBV19, the J gene TRBJ2-7; D call uncertain. Trimming took 7 bases from V and 1 from J, leaving 11 bases between them. Germline lookup yields CDR1 LNHDA and CDR2 SQIVND (reference sequence). The CDR3 totals 13 residues. CDR3 DNA: TGTGCCAGTACCCCGACGGATTCCTACGAGCAGTACTTC. This translates into CASTPTDSYEQYF.

The rearrangement uses TRBV5-1 and TRBJ1-1; D is perhaps TRBD1 (6 bases). The CDR3 consists of 14 residues. CDR1 and CDR2 (germline): SGHRS, YFSETQ. Trimming pared 4 bases from V and 2 bases from J, leaving 12 bases between. The CDR3 DNA sequence: TGCGCCAGCAGCCGTAGCAGGGGAAACACTGAAGCTTTCTTT. Translation gives CASSRSRGNTEAFF.

CDR3 nucleotide sequence: TGTGCCAGCAGCTTCGGATGGGAGCAGTACTTC. This gives the protein CASSFGWEQYF. The chain recombines TRBV5-8 with TRBJ2-7; D remains ambiguous. The CDR3 sequence is 11 residues long. V dropped 2 bases and J dropped 7 bases, with 7 bases sitting between them. Germline V CDR1 and CDR2: SGHTS, YDEGEE.

The chain recombines TRBV28 with TRBJ2-7; maybe TRBD2 (5 bases). The CDR3 runs 13 residues. Trimming left V 2 bases short and J 2 bases short, with 7 bases between. Germline lookup yields CDR1 MDHEN and CDR2 SYDVKM. The CDR3 is CASSLPTTYEQYF. As DNA, the CDR3 is TGTGCCAGCAGTTTACCGACTACCTACGAGCAGTACTTC. Looking up the rest from reference TRBV28 and TRBJ2-7 gives the full variable domain: DVKVTQSSRYLVKRTGEKVFLECVQDMDHENMFWYRQDPGLGLRLIYFSYDVKMKEKGDIPEGYSVSREKKERFSLILESASTNQTSMYLCASSLPTTYEQYFGPGTRLTVT.

The chain has TRBV19 and TRBJ1-4, with D unclear. V lost 6 bases, J lost 0 bases, and 11 bases lay in between. CDR3 length: 15 amino acids. Germline V gives CDR1 LNHDA, CDR2 SQIVND (reference sequence). CDR3 sequence reads: CASSLQSATNEKLFF. Written as DNA, the CDR3 is TGTGCCAGTAGCCTACAGTCTGCAACTAATGAAAAACTGTTTTTT.

This clone has only one observation. The rearrangement uses TRBV4-3 and TRBJ2-7; TRBD1 matches 11 bases. J gave up 0 bases and V 4 bases, and 2 bases lay outside the gene matches. Germline V gene sequence: CDR1 LGHNA, CDR2 YSLEER. The CDR3 consists of 15 residues. CDR3 DNA sequence: TGCGCCAGCAGCCGAGGGACAGGGGGCTCCTACGAGCAGTACTTC. Protein sequence: CASSRGTGGSYEQYF.

The gene calls are TRBV28 and TRBJ1-2; 10 bases agree with TRBD1. The CDR3 covers 17 residues. V lost 5 bases, J lost 8 bases, and 17 bases stayed unmatched. From germline, CDR1 is MDHEN and CDR2 SYDVKM. Here the CDR3 DNA reads TGTGCCAGCAGTCCCGGCCGAGGACAGGGGGGTTTTCGAGGCTACACCTTC. This translates into CASSPGRGQGGFRGYTF.

This chain connects TRBV7-3 to TRBJ2-5, with 7 bases aligning to TRBD1. The CDR3 totals 14 residues. CDR1 is SGHTA, CDR2 FQGTGA, per germline. J lost 5 bases, V lost 6 bases, and 9 bases had no gene match. The CDR3 here is CASSREGGGETQYF. For the CDR3, the DNA is TGTGCCAGCAGTCGCGAAGGGGGCGGTGAGACCCAGTACTTC.

V and J are TRBV29-1 and TRBJ2-1; D is unresolved. Trimming stripped 2 bases from V and 0 bases from J, with 5 bases between. This CDR3 spans 13 amino acids. Germline V lookup: CDR1 SQVTM, CDR2 ANQGSEA. CDR3 nucleotides: TGCAGCGTTGAACCGAACTCCTACAATGAGCAGTTCTTC. Its protein product is CSVEPNSYNEQFF.

The chain recombines TRBV14 with TRBJ2-2; perhaps TRBD2 as D (6 bases). Germline CDR1 reads SGHDN; CDR2 reads FVKESK. The CDR3 consists of 16 residues. The V and J ends lost 3 bases and 5 bases respectively, with 16 bases between them. CDR3 DNA: TGTGCCAGCAGCCACGGGAGAGGAATCGGAACCGGGGAGCTGTTTTTT. This sequence encodes CASSHGRGIGTGELFF.

The rearrangement uses TRBV2 and TRBJ2-7; D not resolved. This CDR3 spans 15 amino acids. CDR1 is SNHLY, CDR2 FYNNEI, per germline. V gave up 3 bases and J gave up 4 bases, with 16 bases separating them. CDR3 in DNA: TGTGCCAGCAGTGATCCCGTGGCCACCCCTTACGAGCAGTACTTC. Encoded protein: CASSDPVATPYEQYF.

This sequence joins TRBV5-4 and TRBJ2-5; 12 bases are shared with TRBD2. The CDR3 is 15 amino acids. The germline V gene has CDR1 SGHNT and CDR2 YYREEE (reference sequence). After removal of 2 bases from V and 5 bases from J, the junction contained 4 bases not matched to a gene. CDR3 sequence reads: CASSFRLAGVETQYF. For the CDR3, the DNA is TGTGCCAGCAGCTTTAGACTAGCGGGAGTGGAGACCCAGTACTTC.